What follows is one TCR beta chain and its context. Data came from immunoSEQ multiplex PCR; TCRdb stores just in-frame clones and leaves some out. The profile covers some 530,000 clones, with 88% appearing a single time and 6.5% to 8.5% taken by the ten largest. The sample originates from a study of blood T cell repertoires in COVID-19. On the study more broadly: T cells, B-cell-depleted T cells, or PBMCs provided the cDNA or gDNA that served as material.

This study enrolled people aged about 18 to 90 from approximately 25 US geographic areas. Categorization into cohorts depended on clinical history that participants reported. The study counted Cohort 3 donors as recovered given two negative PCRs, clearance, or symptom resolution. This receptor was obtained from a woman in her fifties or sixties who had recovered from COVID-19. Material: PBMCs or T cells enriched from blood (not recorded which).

The chain's CDR3 is CASTPRTRLDTQYF. The CDR3 DNA reads as TGTGCCAGCACCCCTCGAACTAGATTGGATACGCAGTATTTT. This chain links TRBV6-5 with TRBJ2-3; TRBD2 might be the D (5 bases). Germline CDR1 is MNHEY and CDR2 is SVGAGI. V shed 7 bases and J shed 6 bases, with 17 bases lying between them. This CDR3 is 14 amino acids long.